This is a list of T cell receptor beta chains from one sample in a study of cytomegalovirus exposure and HLA in healthy donors. The assay was immunoSEQ multiplex PCR, and TCRdb's table has in-frame clones only and misses some. The sample shows fewer than 250,000 clones, almost 80% of them seen only once. Material: PBMCs. The receptor set was obtained from a male donor in good health and CMV-seronegative. Each CDR3 is given with its conserved first and last residue. The D gene is left open where the match is weak. Size values are once, few and many counts, or a class for expanded clones, and some rows have none.

cdr3_nt | cdr3_aa | clone_size | v_call | d_call | j_call
TGCGCCAGCAGCTTGGGGATAGCGGGGGGCATGGATGAGCAGTTCTTC | CASSLGIAGGMDEQFF | once | TRBV5-1 | TRBD2 | TRBJ2-1
TGTGCCAGCAGCGTAGGGGCGGGGCTAGCGGTCAACACCGGGGAGCTGTTTTTT | CASSVGAGLAVNTGELFF | NA | TRBV9 | TRBD2 | TRBJ2-2
TGTGCCAGCAGCTCAAAGGCCCGGACAAGGAACACCGGGGAGCTGTTTTTT | CASSSKARTRNTGELFF | few | TRBV7-3 | NA | TRBJ2-2
TGCGCCAGCAGTGAGGCCCTAGCGGGGGGGTACAATGAGCAGTTCTTC | CASSEALAGGYNEQFF | NA | TRBV10-1 | TRBD2 | TRBJ2-1
TGTGCCAGCAGCGTAGAGACTAGCGGGGGACTCCTTCACGATACGCAGTATTTT | CASSVETSGGLLHDTQYF | NA | TRBV9 | TRBD2 | TRBJ2-3
TGTGCCAGCAGTTACGGAGGAAAGAACACTGAAGCTTTCTTT | CASSYGGKNTEAFF | NA | TRBV6-5 | NA | TRBJ1-1
TGTGCCACCAGCACGAACAGGGGGGAGAATGAGCAGTTCTTC | CATSTNRGENEQFF | NA | TRBV15 | TRBD1 | TRBJ2-1
TGTGCCAGTAGTACCCTTTTGGGAGTCACCGGGGAGCTGTTTTTT | CASSTLLGVTGELFF | NA | TRBV19 | NA | TRBJ2-2
TGTGCCAGCAGCCCGACAGGGGCGGTAGGGACCGATGAAGCTTTCTTT | CASSPTGAVGTDEAFF | NA | TRBV7-9 | TRBD1 | TRBJ1-1
TGTGCCAGCAGTCGTGGGACAGCCTTATACAATGAGCAGTTCTTC | CASSRGTALYNEQFF | NA | TRBV27 | TRBD1 | TRBJ2-1
TGCAGCGTTGAAGATCAGCGATTTGGAAGTAGCACAGATACGCAGTATTTT | CSVEDQRFGSSTDTQYF | NA | TRBV29-1 | NA | TRBJ2-3
TGTGCCAGCAGTTTACCCGGGACAGGGAGTCATGAGCAGTTCTTC | CASSLPGTGSHEQFF | NA | TRBV27 | TRBD1 | TRBJ2-1
TGTGCCAGCAGCTTCGGGGAGGGACTAGCGGCCCCCTACGAGCAGTACTTC | CASSFGEGLAAPYEQYF | once | TRBV7-9 | TRBD2 | TRBJ2-7
TGTGCCAGCAGTTACCCCCAGGGGCGGAGTTACACCTTC | CASSYPQGRSYTF | few | TRBV6-5 | NA | TRBJ1-2
TGTGCCATCAGTGAGGGTAGCGGGGGACAAGAGACCCAGTACTTC | CAISEGSGGQETQYF | once | TRBV10-3 | TRBD2 | TRBJ2-5
TGTGCCAGCAGCGTACAGGGCGAGGGAGAGACCCAGTACTTC | CASSVQGEGETQYF | once | TRBV7-3 | NA | TRBJ2-5
TGCGCCAGCAGCCCCCGCGGGGTCACCGGGGAGCTGTTTTTT | CASSPRGVTGELFF | NA | TRBV4-3 | NA | TRBJ2-2
TGTGCCAGCAGCTTACTTAACAGGGAGGGTTCACCCCTCCACTTT | CASSLLNREGSPLHF | NA | TRBV7-2 | NA | TRBJ1-6
TGTGCCAGCAGCCCCGGGGGGTGGGCTTTCTTT | CASSPGGWAFF | once | TRBV5-5 | NA | TRBJ1-1
TGTGCCAGTAGCACCCCCGGGACTAGCGGTACAGATGACCTCACAGATACGCAGTATTTT | CASSTPGTSGTDDLTDTQYF | NA | TRBV19 | TRBD2 | TRBJ2-3
TGTGCCAGCAGTGAATGGACAGTAAACACTGAAGCTTTCTTT | CASSEWTVNTEAFF | NA | TRBV6-5 | NA | TRBJ1-1